This TCR beta chain was profiled in a study of cytomegalovirus exposure and HLA in healthy donors. Study in general: Assignment to the Caucasian-associated ancestry cluster applied to around 82% of the approximately 380 genotyped donors. Study-level points and caveats: A list of approximately 150 TCR beta chains associated with cytomegalovirus was given.

Trimming removed 8 bases at V and 5 bases at J, with 15 bases between. The germline gives CDR1 SGHTA, CDR2 FQGNSA. The CDR3 has 13 amino acids. This clone showed up just a few times. Its target is unknown. The PCR employed 60 Vbeta primers together with 13 Jbeta primers. Libraries were prepared by immunoSEQ multiplex PCR; TCRdb keeps only in-frame clonotypes and omits some of them. The repertoire consists of 110,000 to 150,000 clones, with over 60% occurring once and the leading ten covering about 1.8%. The chain is built from TRBV7-2 and TRBJ1-2; weak D call: TRBD1 (6 bases). The receptor's source is a woman between 35 and 50 years old in good health and CMV-seronegative. The specimen sequenced was PBMCs. CDR3 sequence (DNA): TGTGCCAGCGGAACAGGGAAGGGGTATGGCTACACCTTC. Translating it yields CASGTGKGYGYTF.